This entry concerns a single T cell receptor (beta chain). Its target is unknown. Assay version v3.0 of immunoSEQ was used, and it was run at survey level. Assay: immunoSEQ multiplex PCR; the TCRdb copy retains only in-frame clones and omits some. In the table there are tens of thousands of clones, around four fifths of which are singletons. Specimens held about 0.9-11 million cryopreserved PBMC prior to DNA extraction. The data originate from a study of long-term antiretroviral therapy in people with HIV. Regarding the study as a whole: ART-treated samples gained diversity yet remained below transplant donor controls. At every time point, clones expanded before ART dominated the repertoire. Against controls, HIV repertoires showed narrower ranges of CDR3 length.

This CDR3 spans 14 amino acids. The V and J ends lost 5 bases and 2 bases respectively, with 10 bases between them. CDR1 and CDR2 (germline): SGHVS, FQNEAQ. The starting material was unsorted PBMCs, obtained 1 year after starting antiretroviral therapy. The TCR was taken from a young man with HIV. This chain uses TRBV7-8 with TRBJ1-3; D remains ambiguous. CDR3 sequence (DNA): TGTGCCAGCAGCGACGGACGAACTGGAAACACCATATATTTT. As protein: CASSDGRTGNTIYF.